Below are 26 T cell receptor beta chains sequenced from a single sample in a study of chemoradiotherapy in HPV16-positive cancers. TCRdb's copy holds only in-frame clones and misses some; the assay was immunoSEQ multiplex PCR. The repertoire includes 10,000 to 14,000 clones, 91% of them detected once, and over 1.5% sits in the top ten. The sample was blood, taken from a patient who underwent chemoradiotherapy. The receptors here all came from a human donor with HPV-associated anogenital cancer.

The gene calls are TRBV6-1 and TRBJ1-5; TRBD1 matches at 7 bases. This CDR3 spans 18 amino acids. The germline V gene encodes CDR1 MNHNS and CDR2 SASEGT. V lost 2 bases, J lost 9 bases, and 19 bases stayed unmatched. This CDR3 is CASSESPEGQRARRPQHF. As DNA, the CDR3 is TGTGCCAGCAGTGAATCCCCCGAGGGACAGAGGGCTAGGCGGCCCCAGCATTTT.

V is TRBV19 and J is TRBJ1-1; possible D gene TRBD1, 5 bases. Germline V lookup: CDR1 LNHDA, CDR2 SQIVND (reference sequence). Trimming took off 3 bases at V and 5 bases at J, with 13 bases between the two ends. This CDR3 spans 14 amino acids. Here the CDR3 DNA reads TGTGCCAGTAGTATCGTGAGGGGCAGAACTGAAGCTTTCTTT. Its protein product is CASSIVRGRTEAFF.

The chain's CDR3 is CSVLGRGRYEQFF. The DNA of the CDR3 is TGCAGCGTTTTAGGCAGGGGGCGGTATGAGCAGTTCTTC. The rearrangement joins TRBV29-1 to TRBJ2-1; 8 bases align to TRBD1. This CDR3 has 13 residues. J gave up 8 bases and V 5 bases, and 8 bases lay outside the gene matches. CDR1 and CDR2 from the germline V gene are SQVTM and ANQGSEA.

CDR3 bases: TGCGCCAGCAGCCATGCAGTCCGGGCGGCCGTGAATGGCTACACCTTC. This translates into CASSHAVRAAVNGYTF. The chain combines TRBV5-1 with TRBJ1-2; unclear D gene. The V gene lost 4 bases and the J gene lost 6 bases, with 22 bases spanning the gap. The germline V gene has CDR1 SGHRS and CDR2 YFSETQ. This CDR3 spans 16 amino acids.

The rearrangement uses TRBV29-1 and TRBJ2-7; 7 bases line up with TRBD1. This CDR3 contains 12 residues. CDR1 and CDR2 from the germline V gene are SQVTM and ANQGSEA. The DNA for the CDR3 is TGCAGTGGTGCGCAGGGGGCCTACGAGCAGTACTTC. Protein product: CSGAQGAYEQYF.

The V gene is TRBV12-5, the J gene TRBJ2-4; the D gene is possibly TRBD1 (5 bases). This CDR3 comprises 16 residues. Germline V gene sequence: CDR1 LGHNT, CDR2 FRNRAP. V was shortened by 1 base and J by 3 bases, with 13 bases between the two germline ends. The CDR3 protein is CASGLGQGLGKNIQYF. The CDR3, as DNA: TGTGCTAGTGGTTTGGGCCAGGGTTTGGGCAAAAACATTCAGTACTTC.

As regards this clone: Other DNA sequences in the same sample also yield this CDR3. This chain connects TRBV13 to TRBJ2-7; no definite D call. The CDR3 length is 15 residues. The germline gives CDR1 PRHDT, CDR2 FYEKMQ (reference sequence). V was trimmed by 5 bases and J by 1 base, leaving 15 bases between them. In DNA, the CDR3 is TGTGCCAGCAGCCCAATTGCGACTGGGTCCTACGAGCAGTACTTC. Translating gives CASSPIATGSYEQYF.

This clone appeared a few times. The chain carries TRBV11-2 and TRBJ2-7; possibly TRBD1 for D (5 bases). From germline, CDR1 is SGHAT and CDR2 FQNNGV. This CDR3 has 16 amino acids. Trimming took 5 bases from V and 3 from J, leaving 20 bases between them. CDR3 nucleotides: TGTGCCAGCAGCCCGCTCCGACGTAGGGGATACTACGAGCAGTACTTC. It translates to CASSPLRRRGYYEQYF.

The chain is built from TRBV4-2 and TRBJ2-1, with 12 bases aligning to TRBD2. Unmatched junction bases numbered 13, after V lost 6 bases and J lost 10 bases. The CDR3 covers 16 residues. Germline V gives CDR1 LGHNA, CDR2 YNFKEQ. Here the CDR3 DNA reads TGTGCCAGCAGACCCACTAGCGGGGGGCCCGGGAGGGAGCAGTTCTTC. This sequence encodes CASRPTSGGPGREQFF.

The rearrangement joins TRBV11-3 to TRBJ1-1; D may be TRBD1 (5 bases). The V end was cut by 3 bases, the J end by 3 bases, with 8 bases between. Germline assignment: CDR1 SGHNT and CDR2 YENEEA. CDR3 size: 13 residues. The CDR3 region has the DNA TGTGCCAGCAGCTTTTCGGGGGACACTGAAGCTTTCTTT. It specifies CASSFSGDTEAFF.

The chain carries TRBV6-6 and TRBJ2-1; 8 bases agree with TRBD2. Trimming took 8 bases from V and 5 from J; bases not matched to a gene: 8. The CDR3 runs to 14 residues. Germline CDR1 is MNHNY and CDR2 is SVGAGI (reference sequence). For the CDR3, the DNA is TGTGCCAGCTCAACCGGGACTAGTGACAATGAGCAGTTCTTC. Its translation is CASSTGTSDNEQFF.

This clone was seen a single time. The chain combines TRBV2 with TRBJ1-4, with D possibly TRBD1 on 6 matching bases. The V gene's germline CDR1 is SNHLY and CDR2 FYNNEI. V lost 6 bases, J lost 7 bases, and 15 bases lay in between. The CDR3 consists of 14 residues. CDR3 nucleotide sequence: TGTGCCAGCAGGGGGGGGGCAGTTGGTGAAAAACTGTTTTTT. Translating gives CASRGGAVGEKLFF.

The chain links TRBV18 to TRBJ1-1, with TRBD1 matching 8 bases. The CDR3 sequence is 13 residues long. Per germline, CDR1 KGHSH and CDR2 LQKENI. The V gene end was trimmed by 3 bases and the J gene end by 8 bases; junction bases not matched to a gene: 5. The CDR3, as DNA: TGTGCCAGCTCACCCGACAGGGGCGCGGAAGCTTTCTTT. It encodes CASSPDRGAEAFF.

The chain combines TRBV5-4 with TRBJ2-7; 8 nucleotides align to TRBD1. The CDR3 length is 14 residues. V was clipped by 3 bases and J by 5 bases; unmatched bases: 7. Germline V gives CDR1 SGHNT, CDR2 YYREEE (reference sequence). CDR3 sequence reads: CASSSGTGVNEQYF. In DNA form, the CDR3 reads TGTGCCAGCAGCTCCGGGACAGGAGTCAACGAGCAGTACTTC. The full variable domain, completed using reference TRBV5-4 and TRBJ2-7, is ETGVTQSPTHLIKTRGQQVTLRCSSQSGHNTVSWYQQALGQGPQFIFQYYREEENGRGNFPPRFSGLQFPNYSSELNVNALELDDSALYLCASSSGTGVNEQYFGPGTRLTVT.

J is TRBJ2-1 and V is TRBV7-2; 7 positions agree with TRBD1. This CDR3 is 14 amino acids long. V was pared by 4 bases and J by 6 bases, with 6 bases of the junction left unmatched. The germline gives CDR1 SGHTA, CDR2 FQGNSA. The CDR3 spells CASSSDRVGNEQFF. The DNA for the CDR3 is TGTGCCAGCAGCTCCGACAGGGTCGGCAATGAGCAGTTCTTC.

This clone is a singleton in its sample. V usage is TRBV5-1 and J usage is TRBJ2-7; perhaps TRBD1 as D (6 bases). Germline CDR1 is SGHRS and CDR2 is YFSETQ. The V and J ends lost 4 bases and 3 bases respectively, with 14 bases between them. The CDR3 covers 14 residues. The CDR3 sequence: CASSRDGQLYEQYF. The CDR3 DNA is TGCGCCAGCAGCCGGGACGGACAGCTCTACGAGCAGTACTTC.

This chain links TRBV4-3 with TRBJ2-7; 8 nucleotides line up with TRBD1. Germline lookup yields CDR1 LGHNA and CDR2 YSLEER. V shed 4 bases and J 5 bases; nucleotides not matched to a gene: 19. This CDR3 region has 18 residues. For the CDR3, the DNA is TGCGCCAGCAGCCCAACCCTCCTTGTAACAGGGGGTTTCCACGAGCAGTACTTC. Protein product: CASSPTLLVTGGFHEQYF.

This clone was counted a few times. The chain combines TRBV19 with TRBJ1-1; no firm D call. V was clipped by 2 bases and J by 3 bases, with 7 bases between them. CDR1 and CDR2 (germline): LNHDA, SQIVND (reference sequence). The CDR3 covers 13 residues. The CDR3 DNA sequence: TGTGCCAGTAGTATACTTAGCCACACTGAAGCTTTCTTT. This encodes CASSILSHTEAFF.

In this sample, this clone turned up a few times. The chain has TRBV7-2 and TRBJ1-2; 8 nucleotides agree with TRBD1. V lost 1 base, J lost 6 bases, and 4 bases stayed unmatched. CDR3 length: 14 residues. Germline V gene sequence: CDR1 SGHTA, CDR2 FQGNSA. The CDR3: CASSLVWTGNGYTF. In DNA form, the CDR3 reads TGTGCCAGCAGCTTAGTGTGGACAGGGAATGGCTACACCTTC.

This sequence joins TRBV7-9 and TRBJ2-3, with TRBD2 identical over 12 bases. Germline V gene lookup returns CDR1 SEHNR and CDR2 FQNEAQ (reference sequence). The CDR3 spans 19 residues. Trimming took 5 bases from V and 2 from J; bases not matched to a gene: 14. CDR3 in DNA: TGTGCCAGCAGCCCTGACCTAGCGGGGGGGCCTTCAGCCACAGATACGCAGTATTTT. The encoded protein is CASSPDLAGGPSATDTQYF.

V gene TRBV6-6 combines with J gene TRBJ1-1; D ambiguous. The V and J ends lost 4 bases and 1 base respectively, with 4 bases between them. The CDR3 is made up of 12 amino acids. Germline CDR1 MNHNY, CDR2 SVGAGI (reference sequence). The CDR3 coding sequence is TGTGCCAGCAGTTGGCAGAACACTGAAGCTTTCTTT. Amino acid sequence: CASSWQNTEAFF.

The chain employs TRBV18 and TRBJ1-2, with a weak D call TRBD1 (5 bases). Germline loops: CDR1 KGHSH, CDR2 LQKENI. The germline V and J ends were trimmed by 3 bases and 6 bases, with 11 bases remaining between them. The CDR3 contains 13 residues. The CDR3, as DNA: TGTGCCAGCTCACCCCAGGGAGGTGATGGCTACACCTTC. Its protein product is CASSPQGGDGYTF.

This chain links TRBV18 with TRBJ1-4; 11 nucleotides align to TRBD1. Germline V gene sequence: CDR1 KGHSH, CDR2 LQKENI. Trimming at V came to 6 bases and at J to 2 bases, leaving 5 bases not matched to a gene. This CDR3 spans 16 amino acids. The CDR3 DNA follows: TGTGCCAGCTCGCCGGACAGGGGGCTTACTAATGAAAAACTGTTTTTT. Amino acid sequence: CASSPDRGLTNEKLFF.

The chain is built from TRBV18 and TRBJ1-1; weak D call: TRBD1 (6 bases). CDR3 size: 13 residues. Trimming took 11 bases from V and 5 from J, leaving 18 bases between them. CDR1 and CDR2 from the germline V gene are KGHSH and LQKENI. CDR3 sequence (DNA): TGTGCCGGAAGTGAGGACAGATTGACTGAAGCTTTCTTT. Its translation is CAGSEDRLTEAFF. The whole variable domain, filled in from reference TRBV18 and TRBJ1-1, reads NAGVMQNPRHLVRRRGQEARLRCSPMKGHSHVYWYRQLPEEGLKFMVYLQKENIIDESGMPKERFSAEFPKEGPSILRIQQVVRGDSAAYFCAGSEDRLTEAFFGQGTRLTVV.

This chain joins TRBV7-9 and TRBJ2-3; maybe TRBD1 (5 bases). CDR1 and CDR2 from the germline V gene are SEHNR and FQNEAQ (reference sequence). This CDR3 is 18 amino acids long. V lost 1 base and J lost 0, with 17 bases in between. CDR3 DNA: TGTGCCAGCAGCTTAGGGGTTGTGGCAGGGCATAGCACAGATACGCAGTATTTT. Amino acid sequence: CASSLGVVAGHSTDTQYF.

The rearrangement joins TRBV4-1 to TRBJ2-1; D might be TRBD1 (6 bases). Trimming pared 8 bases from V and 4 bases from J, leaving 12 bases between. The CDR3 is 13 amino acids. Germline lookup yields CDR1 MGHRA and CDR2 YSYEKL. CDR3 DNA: TGCGCCAGCTCGGGACAACAATACAATGAGCAGTTCTTC. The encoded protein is CASSGQQYNEQFF.